This T cell receptor (beta chain) was recorded in a study of regulatory dendritic cells for organ transplantation. The overall study: Regulatory dendritic cells came from monocytes given vitamin D3 and IL-10.

Germline V gene data show CDR1 as SGHNT and CDR2 as YENEEA. The CDR3 covers 16 residues. Unmatched junction bases numbered 5, after V lost 1 base and J lost 4 bases. Study-level findings and limits: Memory CD8+ clonal expansion seemed more limited with regulatory than mature dendritic cells.

Allogeneic regulatory or mature dendritic cells were co-cultured for 5 days with CFSE-labeled sorted T cells at 1:10. Naive CD45RA+ and memory CD45RO+ CD4+ or CD8+ T cells were FACS-sorted. TCRdb's table, derived via immunoSEQ multiplex PCR, lists solely in-frame clones and lacks some. The table shows about 12,000 clones, with 60% to 80% occurring only once. Concerning this clone: Its antigen is not known.

This rearrangement joins TRBV11-3 to TRBJ2-5; 11 bases agree with TRBD1. The sequence came from a human donor in good health. Sequenced input: naive CD4+ T cells from blood cultured with regulatory dendritic cells. Indicated subset: CD45RA+ naive T cells. The CDR3 DNA sequence: TGTGCCAGCAGCTTAGCCCGGGACAGGGGGGCAGAGACCCAGTACTTC. It translates to CASSLARDRGAETQYF.